A selection of T cell receptor beta chains follows, all from one sample in a study of blood T cell repertoires in COVID-19. Clones were sequenced by immunoSEQ multiplex PCR, and TCRdb holds only the in-frame ones, with some missing. The sample lists about 160,000 clones; 70% to 90% were seen once. The specimen was peripheral blood. These TCRs come from a woman aged 70-85 years with acute or convalescent COVID-19. Each CDR3 is given with its conserved first and last residue. The order of the fields is J gene, V gene, D gene, CDR3 length, clone size, CDR3 DNA, CDR3 protein. The D gene is left open where the match is weak. Where a row states a size, it is once, few, many or the class of an expanded clone; other rows omit it.

TRBJ1-2,TRBV19,TRBD1,14,.,TGTGCCAGTAGCATTAGGACAGGCGTCTATGGCTACACCTTC,CASSIRTGVYGYTF
TRBJ1-2,TRBV2,TRBD1,14,.,TGTGCCAGCACAGAACAGGGGGCAGGTTATGGCTACACCTTC,CASTEQGAGYGYTF
TRBJ1-1,TRBV4-2,TRBD1,16,.,TGTGCCAGCAGCCGTCCCCCGGGACAGGGTTACTCCGAAGCTTTCTTT,CASSRPPGQGYSEAFF
TRBJ1-2,TRBV7-9,.,15,.,TGTGCCAGCAGCTTAGCGCTGGGGGCCCCTGGGGGCTACACCTTC,CASSLALGAPGGYTF
TRBJ1-1,TRBV10-3,TRBD1,12,few,TGTGCCATCAGCGCGACAGGGACTGAAGCTTTCTTT,CAISATGTEAFF
TRBJ1-1,TRBV18,.,15,.,TGTGCCAGCTCACCACAGATGCAGGGAGGCACTGAAGCTTTCTTT,CASSPQMQGGTEAFF
TRBJ2-5,TRBV27,TRBD1,14,.,TGTGCCAGCAGTTTAGCCCGGGACAGAGAGACCCAGTACTTC,CASSLARDRETQYF
TRBJ1-4,TRBV5-1,.,15,.,TGCGCCAGCAGCTCAGACGGGGCAACTAATGAAAAACTGTTTTTT,CASSSDGATNEKLFF
TRBJ2-3,TRBV6-4,TRBD2,14,.,TGTGCCAGCAGTGACCAAGCGGGAGCTAATACGCAGTATTTT,CASSDQAGANTQYF
TRBJ2-7,TRBV5-4,TRBD2,15,.,TGTGCCAGCAGCTATGTACTAGCGGGAGAATACGAGCAGTACTTC,CASSYVLAGEYEQYF
TRBJ1-1,TRBV4-3,.,17,.,TGCGCCAGCAGCCAAGATTACGGAGATATACGGAACACTGAAGCTTTCTTT,CASSQDYGDIRNTEAFF
TRBJ2-7,TRBV28,TRBD1,16,.,TGTGCCAGCAGTTTGGAAACGGGACAGTTTCCCTACGAGCAGTACTTC,CASSLETGQFPYEQYF
TRBJ1-3,TRBV28,TRBD1,15,.,TGTGCCAGCCGACAGGGGGGTATCTCTGGAAACACCATATATTTT,CASRQGGISGNTIYF
TRBJ1-2,TRBV21-1,.,14,once,TGTGCCAGCAGCAAAGTAACCAGGGACTATGGCTACACCTTC,CASSKVTRDYGYTF
TRBJ1-2,TRBV29-1,.,13,.,TGCAGCGTTTTACGCGAGGAACGAGGTGGCTACACCTTC,CSVLREERGGYTF
TRBJ1-1,TRBV4-1,.,15,.,TGCGCCAGCAGCCAAGACAGGGGCGGTGGCACTGAAGCTTTCTTT,CASSQDRGGGTEAFF
TRBJ1-1,TRBV3-1/TRBV3-2,.,13,few,TGTGCCAGCAGCCAAAGGGGAGGGACTGAAGCTTTCTTT,CASSQRGGTEAFF
TRBJ2-7,TRBV27,TRBD1,13,.,TGTGCCAGCAGTTTCGGACAGGGCTACGAGCAGTACTTC,CASSFGQGYEQYF
TRBJ2-7,TRBV5-5,TRBD1,15,once,TGTGCCAGCACGCGGGACAGGGGGCGCTCCTACGAGCAGTACTTC,CASTRDRGRSYEQYF
TRBJ2-7,TRBV7-3,.,13,few,TGTGCCAGCAGCTTGACTAGAGACTACGAGCAGTACTTC,CASSLTRDYEQYF
TRBJ1-2,TRBV5-1,.,15,.,TGCGCCAGCAGCTTCCCAGGGAATCGGAGCTATGGCTACACCTTC,CASSFPGNRSYGYTF
TRBJ1-2,TRBV29-1,TRBD1,14,.,TGCAGCGTTGACCCTGACAGGGACCTTTATGGCTACACCTTC,CSVDPDRDLYGYTF
TRBJ2-7,TRBV7-2,.,12,.,TGTGCCAGCTCTTGGCTAGAATATGTTCAGTACTTC,CASSWLEYVQYF
TRBJ1-5,TRBV6-5,TRBD1,14,.,TGTGCCAGCAGCTCTACAGGGGTTAATCAGCCCCAGCATTTT,CASSSTGVNQPQHF
TRBJ2-7,TRBV28,.,15,.,TGTGCCAGCAGTACCCCCCTGACAGTCTCCTACGAGCAGTACTTC,CASSTPLTVSYEQYF
TRBJ1-3,TRBV6-6,TRBD1,17,.,TGTGCCAGCAGTCATACGCCGGGACAGGGACTTGGAAACACCATATATTTT,CASSHTPGQGLGNTIYF
TRBJ2-1,TRBV2,TRBD2,16,.,TGTGCCAGCAGTGAAGCGGCTAGCGGGGGGGCCGGACCCCAGTTCTTC,CASSEAASGGAGPQFF
TRBJ2-1,TRBV20-1,.,17,.,TGCAGTGCTAGTATCGCCAGGACTACAGCCTCCTACAATGAGCAGTTCTTC,CSASIARTTASYNEQFF
TRBJ1-4,TRBV9,TRBD1,16,.,TGTGCCAGCAGCCCGGCACCGACAGGGGGTGGAGAAAAACTGTTTTTT,CASSPAPTGGGEKLFF
TRBJ2-3,TRBV19,.,14,.,TGTGCCAGTAGTATAGAAGGACTCTCAGATACGCAGTATTTT,CASSIEGLSDTQYF
TRBJ1-3,TRBV30,.,13,.,TGTGCCTCCTCACAGGGCTCTGGAAACACCATATATTTT,CASSQGSGNTIYF
TRBJ2-7,TRBV28,.,16,.,TGTGCCAGCAGTTTCACCCAAGGGAGAGGGTTGGTCGAGCAGTACTTC,CASSFTQGRGLVEQYF
TRBJ2-2,TRBV30,TRBD2,15,.,TGTGCCTGGAGCCGTCTAGCGGGTGGCACCGGGGAGCTGTTTTTT,CAWSRLAGGTGELFF
TRBJ1-4,TRBV4-3,TRBD1,19,.,TGCGCCAGCAGCCAAGACCTCGCCGCCGGGACAGGGGGCCGGGAAAAACTGTTTTTT,CASSQDLAAGTGGREKLFF
TRBJ2-1,TRBV5-5,TRBD2,15,.,TGTGCCAGCAGCTCCCTAGCGGCACCCTACAATGAGCAGTTCTTC,CASSSLAAPYNEQFF
TRBJ2-7,TRBV18,TRBD1,18,.,TGTGCCAGCTCACCATACGGACAGGGGCGCGCTTCTTTCCACGAGCAGTACTTC,CASSPYGQGRASFHEQYF
TRBJ2-7,TRBV4-1,TRBD1,17,few,TGCGCCAGCAGCCTCGATTGGACAGGGGGTCTCTCCTACGAGCAGTACTTC,CASSLDWTGGLSYEQYF
TRBJ1-1,TRBV6-1,.,15,.,TGTGCCAGCAGTGAACTCGGGGACTTTAACACTGAAGCTTTCTTT,CASSELGDFNTEAFF
TRBJ1-2,TRBV11-2,.,15,.,TGTGCCAGCAGCTTAGGACCGAGGCTGGGGGGTGGCTACACCTTC,CASSLGPRLGGGYTF
TRBJ1-3,TRBV6-1,.,15,.,TGTGCCAGCAGTGAAAACGGCGGCTCTGGAAACACCATATATTTT,CASSENGGSGNTIYF
TRBJ1-2,TRBV28,TRBD1,14,few,TGTGCCAGCAGTATCCCAGGACAGGCGGGTGGCTACACCTTC,CASSIPGQAGGYTF
TRBJ2-1,TRBV20-1,.,13,few,TGCAGTGCTAGTGGAGGACAGAACAATGAGCAGTTCTTC,CSASGGQNNEQFF
TRBJ1-5,TRBV30,.,14,.,TGTGCCTGGATTGAACAGGGCCGCAATCAGCCCCAGCATTTT,CAWIEQGRNQPQHF
TRBJ2-7,TRBV29-1,.,13,.,TGCAGCGTTGAAGTTGGAGGAGGATACGAGCAGTACTTC,CSVEVGGGYEQYF
TRBJ2-6,TRBV19,.,17,.,TGTGCCAGTAGTATAACAGGGATTAGCTCTGGGGCCAACGTCCTGACTTTC,CASSITGISSGANVLTF
TRBJ2-2,TRBV1,.,21,.,TGCACCAGCAGCCAAGATTTCGGTACGGAGCCAACACGCCCGAACACCGGGGAGCTGTTTTTT,CTSSQDFGTEPTRPNTGELFF
TRBJ2-3,TRBV10-3,TRBD2,14,.,TGTGCCATCAGGGGACTAGAGAGCACAGATACGCAGTATTTT,CAIRGLESTDTQYF
TRBJ1-4,TRBV7-2,.,15,.,TGTGCCAGCAGCTTAGCGGGGGCAGCATGGGAAAAACTGTTTTTT,CASSLAGAAWEKLFF
TRBJ1-2,TRBV7-9,TRBD1,13,.,TGTGCCAGCAGCCCCGGACAGGTCTATGGCTACACCTTC,CASSPGQVYGYTF
TRBJ2-5,TRBV2,TRBD1,16,.,TGTGCCAGCAAGATCTCAGGGGGCCTTTTCCAAGAGACCCAGTACTTC,CASKISGGLFQETQYF